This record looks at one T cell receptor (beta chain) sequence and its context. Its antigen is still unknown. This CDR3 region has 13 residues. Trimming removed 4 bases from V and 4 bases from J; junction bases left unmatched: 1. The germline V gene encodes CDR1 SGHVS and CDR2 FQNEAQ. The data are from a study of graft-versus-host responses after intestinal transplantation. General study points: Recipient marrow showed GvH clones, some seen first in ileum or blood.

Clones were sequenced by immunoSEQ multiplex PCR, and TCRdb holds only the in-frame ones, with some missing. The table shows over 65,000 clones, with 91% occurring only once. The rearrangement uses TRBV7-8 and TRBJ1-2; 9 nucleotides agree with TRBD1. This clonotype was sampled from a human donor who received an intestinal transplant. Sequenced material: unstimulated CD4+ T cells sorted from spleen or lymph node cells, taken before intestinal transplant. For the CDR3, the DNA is TGTGCCAGCAGCTCGGGACAGGGCTATGGCTACACCTTC. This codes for CASSSGQGYGYTF.